One sample yielded the 3 T cell receptor beta chains listed below, sequenced in a study of T cell repertoires in cytomegalovirus infection. No antigens are known for them. TCRdb processed the reads anew with MiXCR; each CDR3 protein has one entry. This table has about 770,000 distinct CDR3 sequences, about 29% appearing once. Sequences were derived from cultured CD8+ T cells from PBMCs, sampled from culture after CMV antigen stimulation. The source of these receptors is a human donor in good health (CMV status not recorded). Some clones in this sample may be carry-over from other donors' samples.

This clonotype was observed at least ten times. The chain has TRBV4-1 and TRBJ1-3; D is possibly TRBD1 (6 bases). Germline loops: CDR1 MGHRA, CDR2 YSYEKL. V was shortened by 0 bases and J by 0 bases, with 15 bases between the two germline ends. CDR3 size: 18 residues. This chain's CDR3 is CASSQDPRGTSSGNTIYF. DNA of the CDR3: TGCGCCAGCAGCCAAGATCCCAGGGGCACGAGCTCTGGAAACACCATATATTTT.

The chain carries TRBV7-9 and TRBJ2-3; D is unclear. The CDR3 spans 16 residues. CDR1 and CDR2 from the germline V gene are SEHNR and FQNEAQ (reference sequence). Trimming removed 4 bases from V and 4 bases from J, with 18 bases in between. The DNA of the CDR3 is TGTGCCAGCAGCTCTATTTACGATCTCGGTCCAGATACGCAGTATTTT. This sequence encodes CASSSIYDLGPDTQYF.

CDR3 nucleotide sequence: TGTGCCAGTATAGGGAGGGGGGGAAACAATGAGCAGTTCTTC. Translation gives CASIGRGGNNEQFF. This chain connects TRBV19 to TRBJ2-1, with D possibly matching TRBD2 (7 bases). Germline V lookup: CDR1 LNHDA, CDR2 SQIVND (reference sequence). The CDR3 spans 14 residues. Trimming stripped 7 bases from V and 5 bases from J, with 15 bases between.